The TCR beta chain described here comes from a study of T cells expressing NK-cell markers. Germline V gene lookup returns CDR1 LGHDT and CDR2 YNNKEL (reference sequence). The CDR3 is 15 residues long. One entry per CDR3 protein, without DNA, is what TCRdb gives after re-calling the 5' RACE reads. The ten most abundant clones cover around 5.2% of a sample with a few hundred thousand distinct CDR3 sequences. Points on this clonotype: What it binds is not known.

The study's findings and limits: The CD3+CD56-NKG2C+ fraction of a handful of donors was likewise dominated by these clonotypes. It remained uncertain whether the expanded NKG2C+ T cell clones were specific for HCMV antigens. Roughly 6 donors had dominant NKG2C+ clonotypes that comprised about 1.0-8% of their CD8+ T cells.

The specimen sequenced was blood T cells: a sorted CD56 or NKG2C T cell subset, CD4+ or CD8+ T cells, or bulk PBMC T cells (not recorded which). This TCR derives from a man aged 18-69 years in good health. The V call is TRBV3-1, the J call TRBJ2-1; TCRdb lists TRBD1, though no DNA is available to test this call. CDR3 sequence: CASSQPWTGGWEQFF.